These T cell receptor beta chains were read from a single sample in a study of regulatory T cells in long-lasting Graves disease. Each CDR3 protein gets one entry after TCRdb re-called the multiplex PCR reads with MiXCR. The sample shows roughly 500,000 distinct CDR3 sequences, 14% of them seen only once. These data were likewise used in another study, on T cells in Graves' hyperthyroidism and ophthalmopathy.

The sequenced sample was peripheral blood mononuclear cells (PBMCs), obtained at new diagnosis, from a patient treated with antithyroid drugs. These receptors were taken from a woman between 50 and 59 years old with Graves disease. Both conserved end residues are part of each CDR3. Fields, in order: D gene, J gene, clone size, V gene, CDR3 DNA, CDR3 protein. The D gene is left open where the match is weak. Size is stated for part of the rows, as once, few or many counts, or as a class when the clone is expanded.

D gene: TRBD1; J gene: TRBJ1-4; clone size: many; V gene: TRBV6-1; CDR3 DNA: TGTGCCAGCAGTGAAGATGGGACAGGCCGTAATGAAAAACTGTTTTTT; CDR3 protein: CASSEDGTGRNEKLFF
D gene: TRBD2; J gene: TRBJ2-7; clone size: NA; V gene: TRBV18; CDR3 DNA: TGTGCCAGCTCACCACAAAGCCTAGCGGGCGAGCAGTACTTC; CDR3 protein: CASSPQSLAGEQYF
D gene: NA; J gene: TRBJ2-1; clone size: many; V gene: TRBV6-1; CDR3 DNA: TGTGCCAGCCAAACCACTAGTTTGGACAATGAGCAGTTCTTC; CDR3 protein: CASQTTSLDNEQFF
D gene: NA; J gene: TRBJ1-1; clone size: NA; V gene: TRBV29-1; CDR3 DNA: TGCAGCGTCCATCCGGGCCTGAACACTGAAGCTTTCTTT; CDR3 protein: CSVHPGLNTEAFF
D gene: TRBD1; J gene: TRBJ2-1; clone size: NA; V gene: TRBV5-4; CDR3 DNA: TGTGCCAGCAGCTCCGGGACAGGGGGATATGAGCAGTTCTTC; CDR3 protein: CASSSGTGGYEQFF
D gene: TRBD2; J gene: TRBJ2-5; clone size: many; V gene: TRBV2; CDR3 DNA: TGTGCCAGCAGTTCACTAGCGGGAGAGACCCAGTACTTC; CDR3 protein: CASSSLAGETQYF
D gene: TRBD1; J gene: TRBJ1-5; clone size: few; V gene: TRBV10-3; CDR3 DNA: TGTGCCATCAGTGAGTCTCGACAGGGGGAACAGCCCCAGCATTTT; CDR3 protein: CAISESRQGEQPQHF
D gene: TRBD2; J gene: TRBJ2-5; clone size: few; V gene: TRBV20-1; CDR3 DNA: TGCAGTGCTAGTACCGGACTAGCCCAAGAGACCCAGTACTTC; CDR3 protein: CSASTGLAQETQYF
D gene: TRBD1; J gene: TRBJ2-7; clone size: many; V gene: TRBV6-5; CDR3 DNA: TGTGCCAGCAGTTACGGTTCAGGGGGCAGCTCCTACGAGCAGTACTTC; CDR3 protein: CASSYGSGGSSYEQYF
D gene: TRBD1; J gene: TRBJ2-1; clone size: NA; V gene: TRBV9; CDR3 DNA: TGTGCCAGCAGCGGACGGGACAGCGTTTGGAATGAGCAGTTCTTC; CDR3 protein: CASSGRDSVWNEQFF
D gene: TRBD1; J gene: TRBJ2-3; clone size: many; V gene: TRBV28; CDR3 DNA: TGTGCCAGCAGGGACAGGGGAAGAGATACGCAGTATTTT; CDR3 protein: CASRDRGRDTQYF
D gene: TRBD2; J gene: TRBJ2-1; clone size: many; V gene: TRBV11-2; CDR3 DNA: TGTGCCAGCAGCTCGGGACTAGCGGGACTCGGCAATGAGCAGTTCTTC; CDR3 protein: CASSSGLAGLGNEQFF
D gene: NA; J gene: TRBJ2-7; clone size: few; V gene: TRBV18; CDR3 DNA: TGTGCCAGCTCACCGTCGGGTAGAGACGAGCAGTACTTC; CDR3 protein: CASSPSGRDEQYF
D gene: NA; J gene: TRBJ2-5; clone size: many; V gene: TRBV7-9; CDR3 DNA: TGTGCCAGCATCCAGGGTACAGTTGAAGAGACCCAGTACTTC; CDR3 protein: CASIQGTVEETQYF
D gene: TRBD2; J gene: TRBJ2-5; clone size: many; V gene: TRBV30; CDR3 DNA: TGTGCCTGGCGATCCGGGACTAGCGTAGAGACCCAGTACTTC; CDR3 protein: CAWRSGTSVETQYF
D gene: NA; J gene: TRBJ1-2; clone size: NA; V gene: TRBV7-9; CDR3 DNA: TGTGCCAGCAGCTTCAGGGGCCTTAACTATGGCTACACCTTC; CDR3 protein: CASSFRGLNYGYTF
D gene: NA; J gene: TRBJ2-5; clone size: NA; V gene: TRBV19; CDR3 DNA: TGTGCCAGTAGTATAGACCCCGGGCGGGCGCGCCAAGAGACCCAGTACTTC; CDR3 protein: CASSIDPGRARQETQYF
D gene: NA; J gene: TRBJ2-7; clone size: many; V gene: TRBV5-5; CDR3 DNA: TGTGCCAGCAGCCCTGTGAGGCCAGGGGACGAGCAGTACTTC; CDR3 protein: CASSPVRPGDEQYF
D gene: NA; J gene: TRBJ2-2; clone size: many; V gene: TRBV12-3/TRBV12-4; CDR3 DNA: TGTGCCAGCAGTTTAGACCAGGGGTACACCGGGGAGCTGTTTTTT; CDR3 protein: CASSLDQGYTGELFF
D gene: NA; J gene: TRBJ2-5; clone size: many; V gene: TRBV28; CDR3 DNA: TGTGCCAGCAGTTTCTCCCCACTAGAGACCCAGTACTTC; CDR3 protein: CASSFSPLETQYF
D gene: NA; J gene: TRBJ2-1; clone size: many; V gene: TRBV27; CDR3 DNA: TGTGCCAGCAGTTTATTTTTGGGGGGGCTCAATGAGCAGTTCTTC; CDR3 protein: CASSLFLGGLNEQFF
D gene: TRBD2; J gene: TRBJ2-2; clone size: few; V gene: TRBV20-1; CDR3 DNA: TGCAGTGCTAGTAAGGCTAGCGGGAGTGTGAACACCGGGGAGCTGTTTTTT; CDR3 protein: CSASKASGSVNTGELFF
D gene: NA; J gene: TRBJ1-5; clone size: many; V gene: TRBV5-1; CDR3 DNA: TGCGCCAGCAGCTTGGGGGTTAATAGCAATCAGCCCCAGCATTTT; CDR3 protein: CASSLGVNSNQPQHF
D gene: NA; J gene: TRBJ2-1; clone size: many; V gene: TRBV28; CDR3 DNA: TGTGCCAGCAGTTTTAAGGGGGACAATGAGCAGTTCTTC; CDR3 protein: CASSFKGDNEQFF
D gene: NA; J gene: TRBJ2-3; clone size: NA; V gene: TRBV24-1; CDR3 DNA: TGTGCCACCAGTGCTAGCCTCGGCGGAGATACGCAGTATTTT; CDR3 protein: CATSASLGGDTQYF
D gene: NA; J gene: TRBJ2-1; clone size: many; V gene: TRBV27; CDR3 DNA: TGTGCCAGCAGTTTACTGCGGCAGGGCGGGTCTTACAATGAGCAGTTCTTC; CDR3 protein: CASSLLRQGGSYNEQFF
D gene: NA; J gene: TRBJ2-1; clone size: NA; V gene: TRBV30; CDR3 DNA: TGTGCCTGGAGTGGCCACCATAGACTGATCTCCTACAATGAGCAGTTCTTC; CDR3 protein: CAWSGHHRLISYNEQFF
D gene: NA; J gene: TRBJ1-2; clone size: NA; V gene: TRBV19; CDR3 DNA: TGTGCCAGTAGTTATTTGGGCAACCTCTATGGCTACACCTTC; CDR3 protein: CASSYLGNLYGYTF
D gene: NA; J gene: TRBJ2-3; clone size: many; V gene: TRBV29-1; CDR3 DNA: TGCAGCGCGTGGGGGCAGGGTCGCACAGATACGCAGTATTTT; CDR3 protein: CSAWGQGRTDTQYF
D gene: TRBD2; J gene: TRBJ2-7; clone size: NA; V gene: TRBV3-1; CDR3 DNA: TGTGCCAGCAGCCAAGATCCTGGACTAGTGCCTTACTTC; CDR3 protein: CASSQDPGLVPYF
D gene: NA; J gene: TRBJ2-3; clone size: NA; V gene: TRBV10-2; CDR3 DNA: TGCGCCAGCAGTGAGCTCGGGGTTAGCACAGATACGCAGTATTTT; CDR3 protein: CASSELGVSTDTQYF
D gene: TRBD2; J gene: TRBJ2-2; clone size: many; V gene: TRBV7-9; CDR3 DNA: TGTGCCAGCAGCTTAACTAGCGGGAGTTCCGGGGAGCTGTTTTTT; CDR3 protein: CASSLTSGSSGELFF
D gene: TRBD2; J gene: TRBJ2-7; clone size: many; V gene: TRBV2; CDR3 DNA: TGTGCCAGCAGTGAAATGGGGACTAGCGGTGTTGACGAGCAGTACTTC; CDR3 protein: CASSEMGTSGVDEQYF
D gene: TRBD2; J gene: TRBJ2-1; clone size: NA; V gene: TRBV3-1; CDR3 DNA: TGTGCCAGCAGCCAAGGAGCGGGAGCCCTAGTTGAGCAGTTCTTC; CDR3 protein: CASSQGAGALVEQFF
D gene: TRBD1; J gene: TRBJ1-6; clone size: NA; V gene: TRBV3-1; CDR3 DNA: TGTGCCAGCAGCCAAGATTTCGGGACAGGTCTTGGTTCACCCCTCCACTTT; CDR3 protein: CASSQDFGTGLGSPLHF
D gene: TRBD1; J gene: TRBJ2-2; clone size: many; V gene: TRBV11-3; CDR3 DNA: TGTGCCAGCAGCTCCAGGGGACAGGGGGCGTCTAGCACCGGGGAGCTGTTTTTT; CDR3 protein: CASSSRGQGASSTGELFF
D gene: NA; J gene: TRBJ1-4; clone size: many; V gene: TRBV12-3/TRBV12-4; CDR3 DNA: TGTGCCAGCAGTCTACATGGGAGAGAAAAACTGTTTTTT; CDR3 protein: CASSLHGREKLFF
D gene: NA; J gene: TRBJ2-7; clone size: many; V gene: TRBV29-1; CDR3 DNA: TGCAGCGTGGATATGTCAGCAGTGGCCTACGAGCAGTACTTC; CDR3 protein: CSVDMSAVAYEQYF
D gene: NA; J gene: TRBJ1-2; clone size: many; V gene: TRBV12-3/TRBV12-4; CDR3 DNA: TGTGCCAGCAGTTTACCCGACAGGCGTAATAACTATGGCTACACCTTC; CDR3 protein: CASSLPDRRNNYGYTF
D gene: TRBD1; J gene: TRBJ2-7; clone size: many; V gene: TRBV12-3/TRBV12-4; CDR3 DNA: TGTGCCAGCAGTTTTGGCGGGACAGGGTCCCACGAGCAGTACTTC; CDR3 protein: CASSFGGTGSHEQYF
D gene: NA; J gene: TRBJ1-3; clone size: many; V gene: TRBV30; CDR3 DNA: TGTGCCTGGAGTGACAGGAATTTCAACACCATATATTTT; CDR3 protein: CAWSDRNFNTIYF
D gene: NA; J gene: TRBJ1-1; clone size: NA; V gene: TRBV3-1; CDR3 DNA: TGTGCCAGCAGGGCCCACGAACAGGGCCTGAACACTGAAGCTTTCTTT; CDR3 protein: CASRAHEQGLNTEAFF
D gene: NA; J gene: TRBJ1-2; clone size: many; V gene: TRBV27; CDR3 DNA: TGTGCCAGCAGCTCGGACGGAAACTATGGCTACACCTTC; CDR3 protein: CASSSDGNYGYTF